The rows below give T cell receptor beta chains drawn from one sample of a study of blood T cell repertoires in COVID-19. The data were produced by immunoSEQ multiplex PCR, yet TCRdb's version contains in-frame clones alone and is incomplete. The data show 150,000 to 200,000 clones, approximately 82% seen once. The sample taken for sequencing was PBMCs or T cells enriched from blood (not recorded which). The receptor source for this set is a woman aged 45 to 65 who had recovered from COVID-19. The conserved cysteine and the conserved F or W are not part of the CDR3 here. A clone size is listed for some rows: how often the clone was seen (once, few, many), or a class if it is expanded.

j_call,clone_size,cdr3_length,v_call,cdr3_aa
TRBJ2-1,-,10,TRBV12-3/TRBV12-4,ASSGLADEQF
TRBJ1-1,-,15,TRBV3-1/TRBV3-2,ASSQSEGQGRGTEAF
TRBJ1-2,once,12,TRBV27,ASRIGQGTYGYT
TRBJ2-7,-,13,TRBV27,ASSLSIREGYEQY
TRBJ2-6,few,13,TRBV7-8,ASSFGSSGANVLT
TRBJ1-2,-,12,TRBV28,ASSFASETGGYT
TRBJ2-1,-,9,TRBV7-2,ASSFAFEQF
TRBJ2-5,-,12,TRBV5-1,ASSAGLAEETQY
TRBJ2-7,-,15,TRBV11-2,ASSSPRRVGPQDEQY
TRBJ1-2,-,11,TRBV28,ASSLSRERGYT
TRBJ1-2,-,12,TRBV5-1,ASSFGQGRYGYT
TRBJ1-6,-,15,TRBV11-2,ASSYPTGSSYNSPLH
TRBJ1-5,-,10,TRBV3-1/TRBV3-2,ASSQGREAQH
TRBJ1-6,-,10,TRBV3-1/TRBV3-2,ASSLEDSPLH
TRBJ2-3,once,18,TRBV21-1,ASSKGKWGLAGGVRDTQY
TRBJ1-5,few,12,TRBV6-5,ASRRQDRREPQH
TRBJ2-7,-,11,TRBV9,ASSVGGMYEQY
TRBJ1-5,-,14,TRBV6-1,ASSEFIRGGNQPQH
TRBJ1-5,-,11,TRBV10-2,ASRLGGAQPQH
TRBJ1-2,few,12,TRBV28,ASSFSQGVYGYT
TRBJ2-1,few,13,TRBV2,ASSGGTKGYNEQF
TRBJ2-7,once,14,TRBV7-2,ASSSRTSGSSGEQY
TRBJ2-1,-,13,TRBV28,ASSTRTSGRDEQF
TRBJ1-5,-,11,TRBV28,ATRTSGNQPQH
TRBJ2-1,-,11,TRBV7-8,ASSSGPRNEQF
TRBJ1-1,-,11,TRBV5-1,ASSLGAGIEAF
TRBJ2-2,-,13,TRBV10-3,ATSLSQGITGELF
TRBJ2-3,-,17,TRBV9,ASSVSGQKGRRITDTQY
TRBJ1-3,-,12,TRBV6-6,ASSSGGSGNTIY
TRBJ1-1,-,13,TRBV6-5,ASGTTGGGYTEAF
TRBJ2-2,few,12,TRBV6-1,ASSEARRTGELF
TRBJ2-1,once,15,TRBV14,ASSRSGGTGSYNEQF
TRBJ1-5,-,16,TRBV19,ASISDRGPSLSNQPQH
TRBJ2-1,-,13,TRBV19,ASSRSGVGYNEQF
TRBJ2-3,many,12,TRBV28,ASSFSQGTDTQY
TRBJ1-6,-,13,TRBV10-3,AISPGTVNNSPLH
TRBJ1-4,-,12,TRBV7-9,ASSSAGGVEKLF
TRBJ1-2,-,12,TRBV5-6,ASSSGVRGYGYT
TRBJ2-3,-,13,TRBV2,ASSVEGVKTDTQY
TRBJ2-1,-,10,TRBV29-1,TARREGSEQF
TRBJ2-1,-,13,TRBV11-2,ASSPRTSGNNEQF
TRBJ2-7,-,13,TRBV7-9,ASSPLGLAGNEQY
TRBJ1-2,-,11,TRBV5-1,ASSLNRAHGYT
TRBJ2-5,few,13,TRBV7-3,ASSLGLDPQETQY
TRBJ2-2,many,13,TRBV28,ASSLGTGTTGELF
TRBJ2-1,-,10,TRBV19,ATGDYNNEQF
TRBJ2-1,-,14,TRBV19,ASSPWTSGKYNEQF
TRBJ1-2,few,11,TRBV4-1,ASSPRNNYGYT
TRBJ1-3,few,15,TRBV4-1,ASSQGVKGRRGNTIY
TRBJ2-5,once,10,TRBV7-3,ASSQDRGTQY
TRBJ2-2,-,13,TRBV4-1,ASSQGQTNTGELF
TRBJ1-1,-,11,TRBV5-4,ASSQDRNTEAF
TRBJ2-5,-,13,TRBV30,AWAPGVAKQETQY
TRBJ2-1,-,12,TRBV24-1,ATSDPRSVHEQF
TRBJ2-7,-,12,TRBV9,ASSASSGRYEQY